The text below deals with one TCR beta chain. Its antigen is not known. The sample is drawn from a study of vaccination and CD4 T cells after COVID-19. Oncomine TCR Beta short-read sequencing was applied to DNA from cultured CD4+ T cells. TCRdb used MiXCR to reprocess the PCR reads, holding one entry per CDR3 protein. The sample contains fewer than 20,000 distinct CDR3 sequences, 29% of which appear only once. Described treatment: roughly 11-day PBMC culture with coronavirus spike peptide pools or control peptides (ViraFEST assay). Germline CDR1 MNHNS, CDR2 SASEGT. Between the trimmed V and J ends, which lost 6 bases and 0 bases, there was a span of 9 bases. CDR3 length equals 14 residues.

The sequence was collected from a human donor with COVID-19. The chain uses TRBV6-1 and TRBJ2-4; D ambiguous. Material for sequencing was cultured CD4+ T cells from blood. In DNA, the CDR3 is TGTGCCAGCAGCCCCAGCCTAGCCAAAAACATTCAGTACTTC. Translating it yields CASSPSLAKNIQYF.